The rows below give T cell receptor beta chains drawn from one sample of a study of T cell changes during pregnancy in multiple sclerosis. Profiled with immunoSEQ multiplex PCR; TCRdb holds only in-frame clones, not every one. The data hold about 21,000 clones, with more than 85% observed a single time. The starting material was CD8+ T cells from peripheral blood mononuclear cells, obtained after pregnancy. The receptors were gathered from a female donor in good health, enrolled as a control in a pregnancy study. The CDR3 runs from the conserved cysteine through the conserved F or W. D genes are given only for firm matches. Clone size is stated in some rows and not others, as once, few, many or a class when expanded.

j_call cdr3_length clone_size v_call d_call cdr3_aa cdr3_nt
TRBJ1-1 16 NA TRBV5-1 NA CASSLINRDLNTEAFF TGCGCCAGCAGCTTGATTAACAGGGATCTGAACACTGAAGCTTTCTTT
TRBJ2-1 15 NA TRBV5-4 NA CASTPLTSSYNEQFF TGTGCCAGCACCCCCCTGACAAGCTCCTACAATGAGCAGTTCTTC
TRBJ2-5 16 NA TRBV4-1 NA CASSQVGEASQETQYF TGCGCCAGCAGCCAAGTGGGGGAGGCATCCCAAGAGACCCAGTACTTC
TRBJ1-2 15 once TRBV15 NA CATSRDRSQGHGYTF TGTGCCACCAGCAGAGATAGATCGCAGGGGCATGGCTACACCTTC
TRBJ2-7 16 NA TRBV13 TRBD1 CASSEKAGGNPYEQYF TGTGCCAGCAGCGAAAAGGCAGGGGGAAACCCCTACGAGCAGTACTTC
TRBJ2-1 14 NA TRBV4-3 NA CASSQGTVYNEQFF TGCGCCAGCAGCCAAGGAACGGTCTACAATGAGCAGTTCTTC
TRBJ2-7 17 NA TRBV7-2 NA CASSLATLLQGDHEQYF TGTGCCAGCAGCTTAGCTACGTTGTTACAGGGAGACCACGAGCAGTACTTC
TRBJ2-1 13 NA TRBV15 TRBD1 CATSRDRGNEQFF TGTGCCACCAGCAGGGACAGGGGTAATGAGCAGTTCTTC
TRBJ2-3 16 NA TRBV7-8 TRBD2 CASTLRAGGSPDTQYF TGTGCCAGCACCCTTAGGGCGGGGGGATCCCCCGATACGCAGTATTTT
TRBJ1-1 12 once TRBV29-1 NA CSVGGRSSEAFF TGCAGCGTTGGGGGCAGGTCGTCTGAAGCTTTCTTT
TRBJ1-1 14 few TRBV29-1 TRBD1 CSVLNGQGGPEAFF TGCAGCGTCTTAAACGGACAGGGGGGTCCTGAAGCTTTCTTT
TRBJ1-1 14 NA TRBV27 NA CASSFGQPNTEAFF TGTGCCAGCAGTTTTGGACAGCCGAACACTGAAGCTTTCTTT
TRBJ1-5 16 NA TRBV7-9 TRBD1 CASSLEGTGRNQPQHF TGTGCCAGCAGCTTAGAAGGGACAGGCAGGAATCAGCCCCAGCATTTT
TRBJ2-2 13 NA TRBV7-9 NA CASSLEYTGELFF TGTGCCAGCAGCTTGGAGTACACCGGGGAGCTGTTTTTT
TRBJ2-2 14 once TRBV27 NA CASTPGGSTGELFF TGTGCCAGCACCCCCGGAGGAAGCACCGGGGAGCTGTTTTTT
TRBJ2-7 13 NA TRBV27 NA CASSLGYSYEQYF TGTGCCAGCAGTTTGGGCTACTCCTACGAGCAGTACTTC
TRBJ1-5 14 NA TRBV11-2 TRBD1 CASSYPGGGQPQHF TGTGCCAGCAGCTATCCAGGGGGCGGACAGCCCCAGCATTTT
TRBJ1-1 12 NA TRBV5-1 NA CASSTGDTEAFF TGCGCCAGCAGCACGGGTGACACTGAAGCTTTCTTT
TRBJ2-1 11 once TRBV5-6 NA CASSSQYEQFF TGTGCCAGCAGCTCCCAGTATGAGCAGTTCTTC
TRBJ2-1 14 NA TRBV11-3 TRBD1 CASSRGTGLNEQFF TGTGCCAGCAGCCGAGGGACAGGGCTCAATGAGCAGTTCTTC
TRBJ1-2 14 NA TRBV30 NA CACPGLLGGDGYTF TGTGCCTGTCCGGGACTTCTCGGAGGGGATGGCTACACCTTC
TRBJ1-1 16 few TRBV27 NA CASSFQYVPMNTEAFF TGTGCCAGCAGTTTTCAGTATGTCCCCATGAACACTGAAGCTTTCTTT
TRBJ1-5 14 NA TRBV7-9 NA CASSLRGGNQPQHF TGTGCCAGCAGCTTACGGGGGGGAAATCAGCCCCAGCATTTT
TRBJ1-1 13 NA TRBV27 TRBD1 CASSWNTGGEAFF TGTGCCAGCAGCTGGAACACAGGGGGCGAAGCTTTCTTT
TRBJ2-7 14 NA TRBV25-1 TRBD2 CASSEIGRPYEQYF TGTGCCAGCAGTGAAATCGGGAGGCCCTACGAGCAGTACTTC
TRBJ2-2 15 once TRBV5-4 TRBD1 CASSADRSYTGELFF TGTGCCAGCAGCGCGGACAGGTCCTACACCGGGGAGCTGTTTTTT
TRBJ2-7 14 NA TRBV5-1 TRBD1 CASSPGQGVGEQYF TGCGCCAGCAGCCCGGGACAGGGAGTGGGCGAGCAGTACTTC